Listed below are T cell receptor beta chains from one sample, sequenced in a study of T cells in Graves' hyperthyroidism and ophthalmopathy. TCRdb reprocessed the multiplex PCR reads via MiXCR and lists one record per CDR3 protein. The repertoire consists of roughly 700,000 distinct CDR3 sequences, with 11% to 15% occurring once and the leading ten covering about 9.4%. Sequencing was done on a sample of blood. The origin of the receptors is a woman between 18 and 29 years old with Graves' hyperthyroidism. Each CDR3 is given with its conserved first and last residue. Fields, in order: clone size, D gene, V gene, J gene, CDR3 protein, CDR3 DNA. D genes are given only for firm matches. Where a row states a size, it is once, few, many or the class of an expanded clone; other rows omit it.

clone size: few; D gene: TRBD2; V gene: TRBV6-1; J gene: TRBJ2-1; CDR3 protein: CAGRTSTDNEQFF; CDR3 DNA: TGTGCCGGACGGACTAGCACAGACAATGAGCAGTTCTTC
clone size: NA; D gene: NA; V gene: TRBV15; J gene: TRBJ2-3; CDR3 protein: CATSPGTPPRSTQYF; CDR3 DNA: TGTGCCACCAGCCCCGGGACTCCGCCACGGAGTACGCAGTATTTT
clone size: few; D gene: NA; V gene: TRBV30; J gene: TRBJ2-5; CDR3 protein: CAWSVARETQYF; CDR3 DNA: TGTGCCTGGAGTGTTGCCCGGGAGACCCAGTACTTC
clone size: few; D gene: NA; V gene: TRBV11-2; J gene: TRBJ2-1; CDR3 protein: CASSFPRMEQFF; CDR3 DNA: TGTGCCAGCAGCTTTCCAAGGATGGAGCAGTTCTTC
clone size: NA; D gene: NA; V gene: TRBV9; J gene: TRBJ2-2; CDR3 protein: CASRLDPTGELFF; CDR3 DNA: TGTGCCAGCAGACTGGACCCCACCGGGGAGCTGTTTTTT
clone size: NA; D gene: TRBD2; V gene: TRBV20-1; J gene: TRBJ2-3; CDR3 protein: CSARTSGTFTDTQYF; CDR3 DNA: TGCAGTGCTCGTACTAGCGGGACTTTCACAGATACGCAGTATTTT
clone size: many; D gene: TRBD2; V gene: TRBV2; J gene: TRBJ2-5; CDR3 protein: CASSDQAGGPGETQYF; CDR3 DNA: TGTGCCAGCAGTGATCAGGCGGGAGGGCCCGGAGAGACCCAGTACTTC
clone size: NA; D gene: TRBD2; V gene: TRBV3-1; J gene: TRBJ2-1; CDR3 protein: CASSTLAGGAGNEQFF; CDR3 DNA: TGTGCCAGCAGCACACTAGCGGGAGGTGCCGGAAATGAGCAGTTCTTC
clone size: NA; D gene: NA; V gene: TRBV19; J gene: TRBJ1-5; CDR3 protein: CASSMYRAHQPQHF; CDR3 DNA: TGTGCCAGTAGTATGTACAGGGCGCATCAGCCCCAGCATTTT
clone size: NA; D gene: TRBD1; V gene: TRBV20-1; J gene: TRBJ1-2; CDR3 protein: CSAREGGGFYGYTF; CDR3 DNA: TGCAGTGCTAGAGAGGGAGGGGGCTTCTATGGCTACACCTTC
clone size: many; D gene: NA; V gene: TRBV6-5; J gene: TRBJ2-7; CDR3 protein: CASSYPKLYEQYF; CDR3 DNA: TGTGCCAGCAGTTACCCAAAACTTTACGAGCAGTACTTC
clone size: few; D gene: TRBD2; V gene: TRBV27; J gene: TRBJ2-5; CDR3 protein: CASRRGGPDKTQYF; CDR3 DNA: TGTGCCAGCAGAAGGGGAGGGCCTGATAAGACCCAGTACTTC
clone size: many; D gene: TRBD1; V gene: TRBV6-1; J gene: TRBJ1-3; CDR3 protein: CASIQGALSSGNTIYF; CDR3 DNA: TGTGCCAGCATACAGGGGGCACTCAGCTCTGGAAACACCATATATTTT
clone size: NA; D gene: TRBD2; V gene: TRBV20-1; J gene: TRBJ2-1; CDR3 protein: CSARLGASGRAYNEQFF; CDR3 DNA: TGCAGTGCTAGACTAGGTGCTAGCGGGAGGGCCTACAATGAGCAGTTCTTC
clone size: few; D gene: NA; V gene: TRBV4-3; J gene: TRBJ2-7; CDR3 protein: CASSQDIGSSYEQYF; CDR3 DNA: TGCGCCAGCAGCCAAGATATTGGGAGCTCCTACGAGCAGTACTTC
clone size: many; D gene: NA; V gene: TRBV18; J gene: TRBJ1-1; CDR3 protein: CASSPTGTSTEAFF; CDR3 DNA: TGTGCCAGCTCACCTACAGGGACGAGCACTGAAGCTTTCTTT
clone size: few; D gene: TRBD2; V gene: TRBV7-9; J gene: TRBJ2-2; CDR3 protein: CAIGTSGSRGTGELFF; CDR3 DNA: TGTGCCATCGGGACTAGCGGGAGCCGGGGGACCGGGGAGCTGTTTTTT
clone size: NA; D gene: NA; V gene: TRBV20-1; J gene: TRBJ1-1; CDR3 protein: CSARSLTRRDTEAFF; CDR3 DNA: TGCAGTGCTAGATCCTTGACCAGGAGGGATACTGAAGCTTTCTTT
clone size: NA; D gene: TRBD1; V gene: TRBV5-1; J gene: TRBJ2-1; CDR3 protein: CASSERTGIDEQFF; CDR3 DNA: TGCGCCAGCAGCGAGAGGACAGGGATCGATGAGCAGTTCTTC
clone size: many; D gene: NA; V gene: TRBV29-1; J gene: TRBJ2-5; CDR3 protein: CSVDGVEGAQTQYF; CDR3 DNA: TGCAGCGTGGACGGCGTGGAGGGGGCTCAGACCCAGTACTTC
clone size: NA; D gene: NA; V gene: TRBV29-1; J gene: TRBJ2-7; CDR3 protein: CSVRSEPGASYEQYF; CDR3 DNA: TGCAGCGTACGATCGGAGCCTGGGGCCTCCTACGAGCAGTACTTC
clone size: NA; D gene: TRBD1; V gene: TRBV24-1; J gene: TRBJ1-2; CDR3 protein: CATSERTGGNYGYTF; CDR3 DNA: TGTGCCACCAGTGAACGGACAGGGGGAAACTATGGCTACACCTTC
clone size: NA; D gene: TRBD2; V gene: TRBV7-3; J gene: TRBJ2-2; CDR3 protein: CASSSGLAGAANTGELFF; CDR3 DNA: TGTGCCAGCAGCTCGGGACTAGCGGGAGCTGCGAACACCGGGGAGCTGTTTTTT
clone size: NA; D gene: NA; V gene: TRBV20-1; J gene: TRBJ1-5; CDR3 protein: CSARFGQNQPQRF; CDR3 DNA: TGCAGTGCTAGATTTGGACAGAATCAGCCCCAGCGTTTT
clone size: NA; D gene: NA; V gene: TRBV9; J gene: TRBJ1-2; CDR3 protein: CASTRQGTPVGYTF; CDR3 DNA: TGTGCCAGCACCCGTCAGGGGACACCCGTTGGCTACACCTTC
clone size: few; D gene: TRBD2; V gene: TRBV30; J gene: TRBJ2-7; CDR3 protein: CAGNPSGSYEQYF; CDR3 DNA: TGTGCCGGAAATCCTAGCGGGAGCTACGAGCAGTACTTC
clone size: many; D gene: NA; V gene: TRBV18; J gene: TRBJ2-5; CDR3 protein: CASSPIQGGQETQYF; CDR3 DNA: TGTGCCAGCTCCCCGATCCAAGGAGGTCAAGAGACCCAGTACTTC
clone size: many; D gene: NA; V gene: TRBV2; J gene: TRBJ2-1; CDR3 protein: CASSAAHGIEQFF; CDR3 DNA: TGTGCCAGCAGTGCTGCCCATGGGATTGAGCAGTTCTTC
clone size: many; D gene: TRBD2; V gene: TRBV6-1; J gene: TRBJ2-1; CDR3 protein: CASRTSGKNEQFF; CDR3 DNA: TGTGCCAGCAGGACTAGCGGGAAGAATGAGCAGTTCTTC
clone size: few; D gene: TRBD2; V gene: TRBV11-3; J gene: TRBJ2-5; CDR3 protein: CATRIAGGGETQYF; CDR3 DNA: TGTGCCACGCGCATAGCGGGAGGAGGGGAGACCCAGTACTTC
clone size: many; D gene: TRBD2; V gene: TRBV11-2; J gene: TRBJ2-7; CDR3 protein: CAGGEGGYEQYF; CDR3 DNA: TGTGCGGGGGGGGAGGGCGGCTACGAGCAGTACTTC
clone size: few; D gene: NA; V gene: TRBV7-9; J gene: TRBJ1-1; CDR3 protein: CASSLPQGGLSREAFF; CDR3 DNA: TGTGCCAGCAGCTTGCCCCAGGGAGGGTTATCACGAGAAGCTTTCTTT
clone size: few; D gene: TRBD2; V gene: TRBV19; J gene: TRBJ2-7; CDR3 protein: CASSITSPSGSYEQYF; CDR3 DNA: TGTGCCAGTAGTATAACCAGTCCTAGCGGGAGCTACGAGCAGTACTTC
clone size: many; D gene: NA; V gene: TRBV18; J gene: TRBJ1-5; CDR3 protein: CASSPGSNQPQHF; CDR3 DNA: TGTGCCAGCTCACCAGGAAGCAATCAGCCCCAGCATTTT
clone size: many; D gene: NA; V gene: TRBV3-1; J gene: TRBJ2-4; CDR3 protein: CASSQLGNIQYF; CDR3 DNA: TGTGCCAGCAGCCAATTGGGAAACATTCAGTACTTC
clone size: NA; D gene: NA; V gene: TRBV4-1; J gene: TRBJ1-1; CDR3 protein: CASSQEVRRTEAFF; CDR3 DNA: TGCGCCAGCAGCCAAGAGGTCAGGCGAACTGAAGCTTTCTTT
clone size: NA; D gene: NA; V gene: TRBV30; J gene: TRBJ2-5; CDR3 protein: CAWSLWGEETQYF; CDR3 DNA: TGTGCCTGGAGCTTATGGGGGGAGGAGACCCAGTACTTC
clone size: many; D gene: NA; V gene: TRBV27; J gene: TRBJ1-1; CDR3 protein: CASSLVGGVNTEAFF; CDR3 DNA: TGTGCCAGCAGTTTAGTGGGGGGCGTGAACACTGAAGCTTTCTTT
clone size: NA; D gene: TRBD1; V gene: TRBV9; J gene: TRBJ2-7; CDR3 protein: CASSVGTGTVYEQYF; CDR3 DNA: TGTGCCAGCAGCGTAGGGACAGGGACTGTTTACGAGCAGTACTTC
clone size: many; D gene: NA; V gene: TRBV28; J gene: TRBJ2-3; CDR3 protein: CASSLGVVTSTDTQYF; CDR3 DNA: TGTGCCAGCAGTTTAGGAGTGGTTACTAGCACAGATACGCAGTATTTT
clone size: NA; D gene: TRBD1; V gene: TRBV7-2; J gene: TRBJ2-2; CDR3 protein: CASSLGGTGGAGTGELFF; CDR3 DNA: TGTGCCAGCAGCTTAGGAGGGACAGGGGGCGCTGGCACCGGGGAGCTGTTTTTT
clone size: many; D gene: NA; V gene: TRBV2; J gene: TRBJ2-5; CDR3 protein: CASGGSTGLADVETQYF; CDR3 DNA: TGTGCCAGCGGGGGGTCGACAGGCCTAGCGGACGTGGAGACCCAGTACTTC
clone size: many; D gene: TRBD1; V gene: TRBV4-1; J gene: TRBJ2-7; CDR3 protein: CASSQGQDYEQYF; CDR3 DNA: TGTGCCAGCTCGCAGGGACAGGACTACGAGCAGTACTTC
clone size: many; D gene: NA; V gene: TRBV28; J gene: TRBJ1-4; CDR3 protein: CASSPLASIAVNEKLFF; CDR3 DNA: TGTGCCAGCAGTCCGTTGGCCTCAATTGCGGTGAATGAAAAACTGTTTTTT
clone size: few; D gene: NA; V gene: TRBV6-5; J gene: TRBJ2-7; CDR3 protein: CASGPSPYEQYF; CDR3 DNA: TGTGCCAGCGGCCCTAGTCCGTACGAGCAGTACTTC
clone size: many; D gene: TRBD1; V gene: TRBV4-3; J gene: TRBJ1-2; CDR3 protein: CASSQVGGQGAYGYTF; CDR3 DNA: TGCGCCAGCAGCCAAGTTGGGGGACAGGGGGCTTATGGCTACACCTTC
clone size: few; D gene: NA; V gene: TRBV6-5; J gene: TRBJ1-2; CDR3 protein: CASSYSGLADYGYTF; CDR3 DNA: TGTGCCAGCAGTTACTCGGGTTTGGCAGACTATGGCTACACCTTC
clone size: many; D gene: NA; V gene: TRBV7-3; J gene: TRBJ2-5; CDR3 protein: CASSLSVHKETQYF; CDR3 DNA: TGTGCCAGCAGCTTGAGCGTACACAAAGAGACCCAGTACTTC
clone size: few; D gene: NA; V gene: TRBV2; J gene: TRBJ1-4; CDR3 protein: CASSGMGRPVNEKLFF; CDR3 DNA: TGTGCCAGCAGTGGGATGGGACGACCCGTTAATGAAAAACTGTTTTTT
clone size: NA; D gene: NA; V gene: TRBV10-1; J gene: TRBJ2-5; CDR3 protein: CASSESRVGKETQYF; CDR3 DNA: TGCGCCAGCAGTGAGTCAAGGGTAGGCAAGGAGACCCAGTACTTC
clone size: few; D gene: NA; V gene: TRBV7-9; J gene: TRBJ2-1; CDR3 protein: CASSPLSGSEQFF; CDR3 DNA: TGTGCCAGCAGCCCCCTCTCCGGAAGTGAGCAGTTCTTC
clone size: NA; D gene: NA; V gene: TRBV19; J gene: TRBJ2-7; CDR3 protein: CASSLTSLVTVEQYF; CDR3 DNA: TGTGCCAGTAGTCTAACTAGCCTTGTCACGGTCGAGCAGTACTTC
clone size: few; D gene: NA; V gene: TRBV6-5; J gene: TRBJ2-7; CDR3 protein: CASSSPGGGNEQYF; CDR3 DNA: TGTGCCAGCAGTTCGCCAGGGGGAGGGAACGAGCAGTACTTC
clone size: NA; D gene: NA; V gene: TRBV11-2; J gene: TRBJ2-1; CDR3 protein: CASSYLDSYNEQFF; CDR3 DNA: TGTGCCAGCTCCTATCTTGACTCCTACAATGAGCAGTTCTTC